Following are 31 T cell receptor beta chains from one sample sequenced in a study of T cells and Merkel cell carcinoma outcomes. Libraries were prepared by immunoSEQ multiplex PCR; TCRdb keeps only in-frame clonotypes and omits some of them. Among approximately 6,100 clones listed, approximately 77% were seen once. Sequencing used tumor tissue from Merkel cell carcinoma. Receptor source: a human donor with Merkel cell carcinoma.

V usage is TRBV19 and J usage is TRBJ2-3; 11 bases are shared with TRBD2. The CDR3 is 14 amino acids. The germline V gene has CDR1 LNHDA and CDR2 SQIVND (reference sequence). V gave up 4 bases and J gave up 5 bases; unmatched junction bases: 2. DNA of the CDR3: TGTGCCAGTAGTAATAGCGGGGGGGGAGATACGCAGTATTTT. The encoded protein is CASSNSGGGDTQYF.

In this sample, this clone turned up once. J is TRBJ2-5 and V is TRBV7-2, with TRBD2 identical over 7 bases. V lost 8 bases, J lost 4 bases, and 4 bases stayed unmatched. Germline assignment: CDR1 SGHTA and CDR2 FQGNSA. This CDR3 is 12 amino acids long. This chain's CDR3 is CASGRAVETQYF. The CDR3 DNA is TGTGCCAGCGGGAGGGCCGTAGAGACCCAGTACTTC.

This chain joins TRBV5-1 and TRBJ1-2; TRBD1 agrees at 12 bases. Germline V gene sequence: CDR1 SGHRS, CDR2 YFSETQ. The CDR3 is 19 amino acids. With 0 bases clipped from V and 4 bases from J, the junction kept 13 bases outside the gene matches. CDR3 nucleotide sequence: TGCGCCAGCAGCTTGGCCACCTCCGGGACAGGGGGCGCAGGCTATGGCTACACCTTC. Translating it yields CASSLATSGTGGAGYGYTF.

This sequence joins TRBV6-1 and TRBJ1-4, with 7 positions matching TRBD1. Trimming took 8 bases from V and 7 from J; bases not matched to a gene: 7. Germline V gene lookup returns CDR1 MNHNS and CDR2 SASEGT. This CDR3 is built from 13 residues. In DNA, the CDR3 is TGTGCCAGCGGAAGACAGGGAGGTGAAAAACTGTTTTTT. Translating it yields CASGRQGGEKLFF.

V usage is TRBV5-1 and J usage is TRBJ2-7; tentatively, D is TRBD1 (7 bases). Trimming shortened V by 0 bases and J by 6 bases, and 22 bases separated the two germline ends. Germline loops: CDR1 SGHRS, CDR2 YFSETQ. The CDR3 length is 17 residues. The CDR3, as DNA: TGCGCCAGCAGCTTGGCCTTACCCCCCCGCCAGGGGGGCGAGCAGTACTTC. This translates into CASSLALPPRQGGEQYF.

V is TRBV7-6 and J is TRBJ2-7; D gene uncertain. The V gene lost 5 bases and the J gene lost 0 bases, with 14 bases spanning the gap. Germline values: CDR1 SGHVS, CDR2 FNYEAQ. This CDR3 region has 15 residues. This chain's CDR3 is CASSDDILGSYEQYF. In nucleotides, the CDR3 is TGTGCCAGCAGCGACGACATACTGGGCTCCTACGAGCAGTACTTC.

This clone was seen a handful of times. CDR3 bases: TGTGCCAGCACCCAAGCCCCGCAGGGTGACAATCAGCCCCAGCATTTT. It specifies CASTQAPQGDNQPQHF. This chain joins TRBV28 and TRBJ1-5, with a possible D match to TRBD1 (5 bases). The V end lost 7 bases, the J end lost 3 bases, and 19 bases lay between the germline ends. The CDR3 has 16 amino acids. In germline, CDR1 is MDHEN, CDR2 SYDVKM. The entire variable domain, with the rest obtained from reference TRBV28 and TRBJ1-5, is as follows: DVKVTQSSRYLVKRTGEKVFLECVQDMDHENMFWYRQDPGLGLRLIYFSYDVKMKEKGDIPEGYSVSREKKERFSLILESASTNQTSMYLCASTQAPQGDNQPQHFGDGTRLSIL.

This clone came up a few times. The chain links TRBV12-5 to TRBJ2-1, with D tentatively TRBD2 (5 bases). Per the germline V gene, CDR1 is LGHNT and CDR2 is FRNRAP. V was trimmed by 2 bases and J by 3 bases, leaving 8 bases between them. The CDR3 is 14 residues long. CDR3 bases: TGTGCTAGTGGTTTGTTCGGGATCTACAATGAGCAGTTCTTC. Translating gives CASGLFGIYNEQFF.

This clone showed up just once. The rearrangement links TRBV15 to TRBJ2-2, with 9 nucleotides matching TRBD1. Germline-derived CDR1 and CDR2 are LNHNV and YYDKDF (reference sequence). Unmatched junction bases numbered 8, after V lost 5 bases and J lost 4 bases. CDR3 length equals 16 residues. CDR3 in amino acids: CATSVGTGPRTGELFF. In DNA form, the CDR3 reads TGTGCCACCAGCGTCGGGACAGGGCCCCGCACCGGGGAGCTGTTTTTT. The variable domain in full, with the rest retrieved from reference TRBV15 and TRBJ2-2, is DAMVIQNPRYQVTQFGKPVTLSCSQTLNHNVMYWYQQKSSQAPKLLFHYYDKDFNNEADTPDNFQSRRPNTSFCFLDIRSPGLGDTAMYLCATSVGTGPRTGELFFGEGSRLTVL.

The chain uses TRBV18 and TRBJ1-4; TRBD1 might be the D (5 bases). Germline assignment: CDR1 KGHSH and CDR2 LQKENI. This CDR3 has 14 amino acids. V was pared by 3 bases and J by 8 bases, with 13 bases between. The CDR3 here is CASSPGRPGEKLFF. CDR3 nucleotide sequence: TGTGCCAGCTCACCGGGACGGCCAGGGGAAAAACTGTTTTTT.

This chain joins TRBV25-1 and TRBJ2-5; D tentatively reads TRBD1 or TRBD2 (7 bases each). CDR3 length: 15 amino acids. From germline, CDR1 is MGHDK and CDR2 SYGVNS. V gave up 3 bases and J gave up 4 bases, with 15 bases separating them. The DNA for the CDR3 is TGTGCCAGCAGTGACCCTGGCAGGGGGGGAGAGACCCAGTACTTC. Amino acid sequence: CASSDPGRGGETQYF.

This rearrangement joins TRBV6-6 to TRBJ1-4; 10 bases are a match to TRBD1. The CDR3 runs 15 residues. Germline V gene sequence: CDR1 MNHNY, CDR2 SVGAGI (reference sequence). Losses at the gene ends were 6 bases for V and 5 bases for J; bases not matched to a gene: 6. CDR3 in amino acids: CASSSVGQGNEKLFF. The DNA of the CDR3 is TGTGCCAGCAGCTCCGTGGGACAGGGGAATGAAAAACTGTTTTTT.

This clone showed up just once. This chain links TRBV5-1 with TRBJ2-6, with a tentative D call TRBD1 (5 bases). V was pared by 4 bases and J by 9 bases, with 17 bases between. Germline assignment: CDR1 SGHRS and CDR2 YFSETQ. This CDR3 comprises 15 residues. DNA for the CDR3: TGCGCCAGCAGCCCTGGACAAGGGTCGGGCAACGTCCTGACTTTC. Encoded protein: CASSPGQGSGNVLTF.

The V call is TRBV7-2, the J call TRBJ2-3, with 9 bases lining up with TRBD1. Germline assignment: CDR1 SGHTA and CDR2 FQGNSA. This CDR3 comprises 14 residues. J lost 5 bases, V lost 5 bases, and 5 bases had no gene match. CDR3 amino acids: CASSPRTGEDTQYF. CDR3 nucleotides: TGTGCCAGCAGCCCTAGGACAGGGGAAGATACGCAGTATTTT.

The CDR3 sequence is CASSPPGQGSYEQYF. The CDR3 nucleotides are TGTGCCAGCTCACCACCGGGACAGGGATCCTACGAGCAGTACTTC. The V call is TRBV18, the J call TRBJ2-7, with 9 bases identical to TRBD1. The CDR3 has 15 amino acids. The germline CDR1 and CDR2 sequences are KGHSH and LQKENI. The V segment lost 0 bases and the J segment 1 base; nucleotides outside the gene matches: 1.

This sequence joins TRBV11-2 and TRBJ2-7; D may be TRBD1 (6 bases). Germline assignment: CDR1 SGHAT and CDR2 FQNNGV. The CDR3 runs 14 residues. V was clipped by 5 bases and J by 0 bases, with 11 bases between them. The CDR3 coding sequence is TGTGCCAGCAGCGCGACCAGGGGCTCCTACGAGCAGTACTTC. It codes for CASSATRGSYEQYF. The full variable domain, in which reference TRBV11-2 and TRBJ2-7 provide the parts outside the CDR3, is EAGVAQSPRYKIIEKRQSVAFWCNPISGHATLYWYQQILGQGPKLLIQFQNNGVVDDSQLPKDRFSAERLKGVDSTLKIQPAKLEDSAVYLCASSATRGSYEQYFGPGTRLTVT.

This clone has more than one count but fewer than ten. This sequence joins TRBV9 and TRBJ2-7; TRBD2 matches 8 bases. V trimming: 3 bases; J trimming: 2 bases; junction bases outside the gene matches: 4. Germline V lookup: CDR1 SGDLS, CDR2 YYNGEE. The CDR3 contains 14 residues. The CDR3 region is CASSAGGPPYEQYF. Here the CDR3 DNA reads TGTGCCAGCAGCGCGGGAGGGCCCCCCTACGAGCAGTACTTC.

The chain combines TRBV19 with TRBJ2-1, with a weak D call TRBD2 (5 bases). Trimming stripped 6 bases from V and 2 bases from J, with 8 bases between. Looked up from germline, CDR1 is LNHDA and CDR2 is SQIVND (reference sequence). The CDR3 loop spans 13 amino acids. The CDR3 protein is CASSGLAYNEQFF. The CDR3 bases are TGTGCCAGTAGCGGACTGGCCTACAATGAGCAGTTCTTC.

V gene TRBV4-1 combines with J gene TRBJ1-2; D gene unclear. Germline values: CDR1 MGHRA, CDR2 YSYEKL. Trimming removed 2 bases from V and 8 bases from J, with 6 bases in between. CDR3 length equals 11 residues. CDR3 amino acids: CASSQSRGYTF. CDR3 bases: TGCGCCAGCAGCCAATCCAGGGGCTACACCTTC.

Details on this clone: An end of the junction does not agree with germline; a read error may underlie this. J is TRBJ2-6 and V is TRBV6-1; D perhaps matches TRBD2 (7 bases). CDR1 and CDR2 from the germline V gene are MNHNS and SASEGT. The CDR3 consists of 15 residues. The CDR3: CTSSQRLAGANVLTF. The CDR3 DNA sequence: TGTACCAGCAGCCAAAGACTGGCGGGGGCCAACGTCCTAACTTTC.

CDR3 coding DNA: TGCGCCAGCAGCTTGGGTCTAGCAAACCAAGAGACCCAGTACTTC. As protein: CASSLGLANQETQYF. V and J are TRBV5-1 and TRBJ2-5; tentatively, D is TRBD2 (5 bases). V lost 0 bases, J lost 0 bases, and 9 bases lay in between. This CDR3 is 15 amino acids long. Per the germline V gene, CDR1 is SGHRS and CDR2 is YFSETQ.

The gene calls are TRBV29-1 and TRBJ2-6; D is possibly TRBD2 (5 bases). Germline CDR1 is SQVTM and CDR2 is ANQGSEA. The CDR3 loop spans 16 amino acids. CDR3 residues: CAGAFGVLSGANVLTF. DNA for the CDR3: TGCGCGGGTGCATTTGGGGTCCTCTCTGGGGCCAACGTCCTGACTTTC.

The chain has TRBV19 and TRBJ2-1; 14 bases line up with TRBD2. The CDR3 has 14 residues. With V trimmed by 6 bases and J by 9 bases, 4 bases remained unmatched. The germline V gene encodes CDR1 LNHDA and CDR2 SQIVND (reference sequence). Written as DNA, the CDR3 is TGTGCCAGTAGGGGACTAGCGGGAGAAGGTGAGCAGTTCTTC. Amino acid sequence: CASRGLAGEGEQFF.

This clone was observed a few times. J is TRBJ2-1 and V is TRBV27; no firm D call. Between the trimmed V and J ends, which lost 4 bases and 6 bases, there was a span of 7 bases. The CDR3 loop spans 12 amino acids. Germline V gives CDR1 MNHEY, CDR2 SMNVEV (reference sequence). The CDR3 loop reads CASSSPGNEQFF. CDR3 bases: TGTGCCAGCAGTTCTCCGGGCAATGAGCAGTTCTTC.

This chain joins TRBV5-6 and TRBJ2-7, with 7 bases lining up with TRBD1. With 3 bases clipped from V and 5 bases from J, the junction kept 8 bases outside the gene matches. CDR3 length: 14 residues. The germline CDR1 and CDR2 sequences are SGHDT and YYEEEE. The chain's CDR3 is CASSSLTGFDEQYF. The DNA of the CDR3 is TGTGCCAGCAGCTCACTGACAGGGTTCGACGAGCAGTACTTC.

The chain employs TRBV5-4 and TRBJ2-5; TRBD2 aligns across 8 bases. Trimming removed 1 base from V and 4 bases from J; junction bases left unmatched: 6. The CDR3 totals 15 residues. The germline V gene has CDR1 SGHNT and CDR2 YYREEE (reference sequence). In nucleotides, the CDR3 is TGTGCCAGCAGCTTGACCCCCGGGACTAGAGAGACCCAGTACTTC. It codes for CASSLTPGTRETQYF.

V usage is TRBV18 and J usage is TRBJ2-5, with D uncertain. The CDR3 consists of 14 residues. Germline CDR1 and CDR2: KGHSH and LQKENI. The V and J ends lost 2 bases and 2 bases respectively, with 9 bases between them. The DNA of the CDR3 is TGTGCCAGCTCACCAAACACAGAGCAAGAGACCCAGTACTTC. The encoded protein is CASSPNTEQETQYF.

J is TRBJ2-7 and V is TRBV6-5; the match to TRBD2 covers 13 bases. The CDR3 has 16 residues. CDR1 and CDR2 from the germline V gene are MNHEY and SVGAGI. V lost 0 bases and J lost 5; bases outside the gene matches: 4. Here the CDR3 reads CASSYSGLAGAHEQYF. CDR3 nucleotides: TGTGCCAGCAGTTACTCCGGACTAGCGGGAGCGCACGAGCAGTACTTC.

The chain uses TRBV4-1 and TRBJ2-7, with 12 positions matching TRBD2. The germline V gene encodes CDR1 MGHRA and CDR2 YSYEKL. The CDR3 contains 15 residues. The ends lost 8 bases at V and 4 bases at J; junction bases unmatched: 9. Here the CDR3 reads CASSTQGLAGYEQYF. The DNA for the CDR3 is TGCGCCAGCTCCACCCAGGGACTAGCGGGTTACGAGCAGTACTTC.

The rearrangement uses TRBV28 and TRBJ2-3; D is unclear. Per the germline V gene, CDR1 is MDHEN and CDR2 is SYDVKM. V gave up 5 bases and J gave up 4 bases, with 10 bases separating them. The CDR3 totals 13 residues. CDR3 sequence reads: CASSPHNADTQYF. The CDR3 DNA reads as TGTGCCAGCAGTCCCCACAATGCAGATACGCAGTATTTT. Filled out from reference TRBV28 and TRBJ2-3, the complete variable domain reads DVKVTQSSRYLVKRTGEKVFLECVQDMDHENMFWYRQDPGLGLRLIYFSYDVKMKEKGDIPEGYSVSREKKERFSLILESASTNQTSMYLCASSPHNADTQYFGPGTRLTVL.

V and J are TRBV29-1 and TRBJ1-4, with a weak D call TRBD1 (5 bases). Trimming stripped 5 bases from V and 2 bases from J, with 6 bases between. Looked up from germline, CDR1 is SQVTM and CDR2 is ANQGSEA. This CDR3 has 12 amino acids. CDR3 residues: CSVRGTNEKLFF. CDR3 nucleotide sequence: TGCAGCGTTCGGGGGACTAATGAAAAACTGTTTTTT.